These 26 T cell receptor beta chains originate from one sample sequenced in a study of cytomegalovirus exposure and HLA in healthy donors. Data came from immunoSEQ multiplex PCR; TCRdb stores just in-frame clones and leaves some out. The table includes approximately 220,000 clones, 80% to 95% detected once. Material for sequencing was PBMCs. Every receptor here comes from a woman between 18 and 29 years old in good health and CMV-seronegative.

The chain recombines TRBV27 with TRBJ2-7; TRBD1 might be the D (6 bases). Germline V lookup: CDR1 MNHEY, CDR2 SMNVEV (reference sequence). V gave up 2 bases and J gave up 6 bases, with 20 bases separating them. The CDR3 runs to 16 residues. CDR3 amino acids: CASSLATQGTLGEQYF. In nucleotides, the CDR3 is TGTGCCAGCAGTTTAGCGACCCAGGGGACCCTAGGCGAGCAGTACTTC.

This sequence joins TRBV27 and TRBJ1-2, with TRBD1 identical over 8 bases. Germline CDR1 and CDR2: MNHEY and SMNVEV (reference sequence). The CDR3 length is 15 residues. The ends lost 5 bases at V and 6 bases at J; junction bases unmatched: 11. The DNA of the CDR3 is TGTGCCAGCAGTCCCCAGGGACAGGTAGAGGATGGCTACACCTTC. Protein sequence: CASSPQGQVEDGYTF.

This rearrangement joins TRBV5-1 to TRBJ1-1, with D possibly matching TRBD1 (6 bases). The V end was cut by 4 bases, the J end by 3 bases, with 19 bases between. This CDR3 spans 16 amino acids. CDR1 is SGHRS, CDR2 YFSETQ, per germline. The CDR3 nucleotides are TGCGCCAGCAGCCCGGGGCTAACAGGGCAGGACACTGAAGCTTTCTTT. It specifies CASSPGLTGQDTEAFF.

The CDR3: CASSQNRGQGGYGYTF. The CDR3 bases are TGTGCCAGCAGCCAAAACCGGGGACAGGGAGGCTATGGCTACACCTTC. The gene calls are TRBV28 and TRBJ1-2; TRBD1 matches at 9 bases. CDR3 length: 16 residues. V shed 6 bases, J shed 4 bases, and the junction held 12 bases outside the gene matches. From germline, CDR1 is MDHEN and CDR2 SYDVKM.

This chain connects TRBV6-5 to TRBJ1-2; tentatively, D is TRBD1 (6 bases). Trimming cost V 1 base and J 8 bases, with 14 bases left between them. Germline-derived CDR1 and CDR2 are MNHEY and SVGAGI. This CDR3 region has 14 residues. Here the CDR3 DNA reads TGTGCCAGCAGTTACTTTGCAGGGGTTGGAGGCTACACCTTC. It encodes CASSYFAGVGGYTF.

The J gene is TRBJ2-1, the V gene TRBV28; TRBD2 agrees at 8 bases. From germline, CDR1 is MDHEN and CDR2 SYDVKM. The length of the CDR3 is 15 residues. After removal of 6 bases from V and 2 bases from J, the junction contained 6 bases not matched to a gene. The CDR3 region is CASSIAGRPYNEQFF. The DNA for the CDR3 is TGTGCCAGCAGCATAGCGGGGAGGCCCTACAATGAGCAGTTCTTC.

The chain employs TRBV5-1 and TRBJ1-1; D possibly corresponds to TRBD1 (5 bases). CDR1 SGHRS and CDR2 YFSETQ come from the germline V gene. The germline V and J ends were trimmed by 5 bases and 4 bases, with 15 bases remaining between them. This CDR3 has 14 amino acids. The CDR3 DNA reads TGCGCCAGCAGATTAACGCAGGGTGGCACTGAAGCTTTCTTT. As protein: CASRLTQGGTEAFF. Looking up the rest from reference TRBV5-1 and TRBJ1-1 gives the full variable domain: KAGVTQTPRYLIKTRGQQVTLSCSPISGHRSVSWYQQTPGQGLQFLFEYFSETQRNKGNFPGRFSGRQFSNSRSEMNVSTLELGDSALYLCASRLTQGGTEAFFGQGTRLTVV.

Here the CDR3 DNA reads TGCGCCAGCAGCTTGGATTGGCCCCCAAGCTCCTACAATGAGCAGTTCTTC. Its translation: CASSLDWPPSSYNEQFF. This chain connects TRBV5-1 to TRBJ2-1; D not resolved. V lost 0 bases to trimming and J lost 0 bases, with 13 bases between them. This CDR3 has 17 residues. Germline CDR1 is SGHRS and CDR2 is YFSETQ.

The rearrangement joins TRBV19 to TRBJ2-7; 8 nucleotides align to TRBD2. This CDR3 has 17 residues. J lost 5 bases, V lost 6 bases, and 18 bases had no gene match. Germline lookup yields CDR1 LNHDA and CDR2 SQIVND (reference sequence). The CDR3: CASRPVGLSAGAHEQYF. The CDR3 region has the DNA TGTGCCAGTAGGCCCGTAGGTTTGTCAGCGGGAGCCCACGAGCAGTACTTC.

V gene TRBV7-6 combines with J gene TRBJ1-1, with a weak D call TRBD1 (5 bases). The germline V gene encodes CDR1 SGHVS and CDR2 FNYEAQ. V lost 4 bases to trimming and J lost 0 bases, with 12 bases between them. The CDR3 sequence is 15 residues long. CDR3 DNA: TGTGCCAGCAGCTACCGGGGGTCTCTGAACACTGAAGCTTTCTTT. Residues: CASSYRGSLNTEAFF.

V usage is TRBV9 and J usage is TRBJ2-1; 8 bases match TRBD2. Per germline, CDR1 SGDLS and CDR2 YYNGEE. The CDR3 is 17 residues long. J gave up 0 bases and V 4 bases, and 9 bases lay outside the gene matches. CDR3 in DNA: TGTGCCAGCAGCCCAACCTTTAGCGGGACCTCCTACAATGAGCAGTTCTTC. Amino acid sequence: CASSPTFSGTSYNEQFF.

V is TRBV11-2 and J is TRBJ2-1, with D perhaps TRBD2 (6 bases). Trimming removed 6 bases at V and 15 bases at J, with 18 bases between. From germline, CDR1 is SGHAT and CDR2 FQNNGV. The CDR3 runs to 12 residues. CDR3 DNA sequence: TGTGCCAGCAGTGGGATAGCGGACGAAGGGTTCTTC. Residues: CASSGIADEGFF.

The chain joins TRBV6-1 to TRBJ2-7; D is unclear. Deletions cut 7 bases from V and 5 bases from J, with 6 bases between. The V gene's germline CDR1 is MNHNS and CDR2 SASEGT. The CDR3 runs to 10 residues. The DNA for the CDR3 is TGTGCCAGCAACAGCAACGAGCAGTACTTC. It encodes CASNSNEQYF.

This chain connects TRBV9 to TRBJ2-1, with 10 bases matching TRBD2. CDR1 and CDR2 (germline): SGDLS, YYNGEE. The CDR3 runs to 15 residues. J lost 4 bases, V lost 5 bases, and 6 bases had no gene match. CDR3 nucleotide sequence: TGTGCCAGCAGAACCGGACTAGCGGAGTACAATGAGCAGTTCTTC. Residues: CASRTGLAEYNEQFF.

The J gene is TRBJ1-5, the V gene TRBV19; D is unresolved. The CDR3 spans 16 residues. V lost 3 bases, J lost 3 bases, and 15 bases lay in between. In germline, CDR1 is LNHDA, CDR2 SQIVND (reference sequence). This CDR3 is CASSILHEELNQPQHF. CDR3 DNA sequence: TGTGCCAGTAGTATCCTCCACGAGGAGCTCAATCAGCCCCAGCATTTT.

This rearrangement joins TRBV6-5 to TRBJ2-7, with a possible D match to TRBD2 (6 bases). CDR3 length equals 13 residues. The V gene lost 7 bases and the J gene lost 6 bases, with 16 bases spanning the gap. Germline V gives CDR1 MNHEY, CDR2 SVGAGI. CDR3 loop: CASTQGGSVEQYF. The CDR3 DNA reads TGTGCCAGCACTCAGGGAGGATCGGTCGAGCAGTACTTC.

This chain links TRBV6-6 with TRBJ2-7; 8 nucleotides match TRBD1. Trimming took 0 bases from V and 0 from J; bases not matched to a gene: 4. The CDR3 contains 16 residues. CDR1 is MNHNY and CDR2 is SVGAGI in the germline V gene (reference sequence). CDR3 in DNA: TGTGCCAGCAGTTACTCGGACAGGGTGAGCTCCTACGAGCAGTACTTC. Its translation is CASSYSDRVSSYEQYF.

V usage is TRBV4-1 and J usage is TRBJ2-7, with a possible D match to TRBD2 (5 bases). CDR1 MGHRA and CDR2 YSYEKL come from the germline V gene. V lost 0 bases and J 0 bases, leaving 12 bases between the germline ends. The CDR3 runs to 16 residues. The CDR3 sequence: CASSQEIASSSYEQYF. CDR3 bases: TGCGCCAGCAGCCAAGAGATAGCGTCAAGCTCCTACGAGCAGTACTTC.

The CDR3 nucleotides are TGTGCCAGCAGCTTGGAAGACGGGACTAGAAAGATCACAGATACGCAGTATTTT. It is translated as CASSLEDGTRKITDTQYF. The J gene is TRBJ2-3, the V gene TRBV7-9; 8 nucleotides agree with TRBD2. Germline CDR1 reads SEHNR; CDR2 reads FQNEAQ (reference sequence). Losses at the gene ends were 3 bases for V and 2 bases for J; bases not matched to a gene: 13. The CDR3 totals 18 residues.

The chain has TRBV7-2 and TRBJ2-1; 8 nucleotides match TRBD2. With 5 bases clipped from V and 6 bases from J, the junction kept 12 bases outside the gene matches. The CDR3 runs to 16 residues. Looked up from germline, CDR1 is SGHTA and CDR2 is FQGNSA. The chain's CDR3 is CASSPGGGRTANEQFF. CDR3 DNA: TGTGCCAGCAGCCCGGGGGGGGGCCGAACGGCCAATGAGCAGTTCTTC. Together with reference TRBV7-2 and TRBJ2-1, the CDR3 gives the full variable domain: GAGVSQSPSNKVTEKGKDVELRCDPISGHTALYWYRQSLGQGLEFLIYFQGNSAPDKSGLPSDRFSAERTGGSVSTLTIQRTQQEDSAVYLCASSPGGGRTANEQFFGPGTRLTVL.

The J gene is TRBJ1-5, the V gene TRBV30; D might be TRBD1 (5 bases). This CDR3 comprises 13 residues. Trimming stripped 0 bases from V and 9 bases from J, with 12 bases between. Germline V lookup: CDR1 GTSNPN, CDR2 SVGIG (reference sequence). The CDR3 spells CAWSVGLDWPQHF. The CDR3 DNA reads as TGTGCCTGGAGTGTGGGGCTCGATTGGCCCCAGCATTTT.

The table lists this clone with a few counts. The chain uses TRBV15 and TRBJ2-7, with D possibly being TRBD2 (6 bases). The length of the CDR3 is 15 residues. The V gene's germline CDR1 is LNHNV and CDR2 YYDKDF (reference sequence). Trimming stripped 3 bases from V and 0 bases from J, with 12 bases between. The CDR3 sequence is CATSSWDLNSYEQYF. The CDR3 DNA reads TGTGCCACCAGCAGCTGGGACTTGAACTCCTACGAGCAGTACTTC.

CDR3 loop: CASSFTGPGGYTF. The CDR3 bases are TGTGCCAGCAGTTTTACAGGACCCGGTGGCTACACCTTC. The rearrangement uses TRBV6-1 and TRBJ1-2; perhaps TRBD1 as D (5 bases). The V gene lost 5 bases and the J gene lost 7 bases, with 14 bases spanning the gap. In germline, CDR1 is MNHNS, CDR2 SASEGT. The CDR3 has 13 residues.

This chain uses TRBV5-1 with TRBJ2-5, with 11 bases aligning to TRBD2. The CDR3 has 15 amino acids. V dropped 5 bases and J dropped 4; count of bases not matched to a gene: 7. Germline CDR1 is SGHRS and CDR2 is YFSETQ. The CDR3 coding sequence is TGCGCCAGCAGTGCAGGGACTAGCGGTGGAGAGACCCAGTACTTC. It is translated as CASSAGTSGGETQYF.

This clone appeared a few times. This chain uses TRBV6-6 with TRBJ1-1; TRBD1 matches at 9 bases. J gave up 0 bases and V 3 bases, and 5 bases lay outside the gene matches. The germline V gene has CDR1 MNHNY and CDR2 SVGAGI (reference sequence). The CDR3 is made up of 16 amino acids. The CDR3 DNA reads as TGTGCCAGCAGTTATCCCGGGACAGGGATGAACACTGAAGCTTTCTTT. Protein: CASSYPGTGMNTEAFF.

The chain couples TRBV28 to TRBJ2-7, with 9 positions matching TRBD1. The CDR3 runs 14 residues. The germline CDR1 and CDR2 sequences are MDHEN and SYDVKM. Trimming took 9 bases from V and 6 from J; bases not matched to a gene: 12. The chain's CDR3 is CASKTGGDLGEQYF. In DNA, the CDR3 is TGTGCCAGTAAGACAGGGGGTGATTTGGGCGAGCAGTACTTC. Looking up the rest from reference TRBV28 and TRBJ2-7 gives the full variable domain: DVKVTQSSRYLVKRTGEKVFLECVQDMDHENMFWYRQDPGLGLRLIYFSYDVKMKEKGDIPEGYSVSREKKERFSLILESASTNQTSMYLCASKTGGDLGEQYFGPGTRLTVT.